The 12 T cell receptor beta chains below come from one sample, sequenced in a study of tumor and adjacent non-tumor tissue in lung cancer. A modified ARM-PCR protocol with three rounds of nested PCR amplified TCRbeta. Using its own MiXCR run on the multiplex PCR reads, TCRdb lists one record per CDR3 protein. The sample includes approximately 100,000 distinct CDR3 sequences, roughly two thirds of them seen just once. No cell sorting was done before RNA was extracted from the tissue. The normal lung tissue was taken more than 3 cm from the tumor edge. Material for sequencing was distant non-tumor lung tissue. Receptor source: a man under 40 with non-small cell lung cancer.

This clonotype was counted only a few times. The chain employs TRBV2 and TRBJ2-6, with D perhaps TRBD1 (6 bases). CDR3 size: 15 residues. V lost 5 bases and J 1 base, leaving 9 bases between the germline ends. Germline V gene lookup returns CDR1 SNHLY and CDR2 FYNNEI. The CDR3 DNA reads as TGTGCCAGCAGTTTTCAGGGGTCTGGGGCCAACGTCCTGACTTTC. Its translation: CASSFQGSGANVLTF.

Worth noting for this clonotype: A junction end diverges from the germline sequence, so it may reflect a read error. The chain is built from TRBV5-6 and TRBJ2-1, with D perhaps TRBD2 (5 bases). This CDR3 has 14 amino acids. Germline V gene sequence: CDR1 SGHDT, CDR2 YYEEEE. The CDR3 DNA reads as TGTGCCAGTAGCTTGGATGCCGGGGACAATGAGCAGTTCTTC. As protein: CASSLDAGDNEQFF.

Of note for this clonotype: Because the CDR3 is missing its conserved closing phenylalanine or tryptophan, this is likely a read error. J is TRBJ1-1 and V is TRBV4-1; 7 nucleotides agree with TRBD1. V was clipped by 1 base and J by 7 bases; unmatched bases: 12. The CDR3 has 16 residues. The V gene's germline CDR1 is MGHRA and CDR2 YSYEKL. DNA of the CDR3: TGCGCCAGCAGCCAAGGTATCTACAGGGGAGGCATTGAAGCTTTCTCT. Its translation: CASSQGIYRGGIEAFS.

Points on this clonotype: Possible read error: a much larger clone is one base away. This CDR3 is missing its conserved last phenylalanine or tryptophan, likely due to a read error. This chain connects TRBV6-2 or TRBV6-3 to TRBJ2-5; no clear D. Germline CDR1 is MNHEY and CDR2 is SVGEGT. This CDR3 contains 10 residues. V lost 5 bases and J 2 bases, leaving 0 bases between the germline ends. The CDR3 region is CASSQETQYL. The CDR3 nucleotides are TGTGCCAGCAGTCAAGAGACCCAGTACCTC.

V usage is TRBV6-2 or TRBV6-3 and J usage is TRBJ2-2; D is perhaps TRBD2 (6 bases). This CDR3 is built from 11 residues. Trimming cost V 8 bases and J 7 bases, with 8 bases left between them. The V gene's germline CDR1 is MNHEY and CDR2 SVGEGT. The CDR3 is CASWRGGELFF. CDR3 in DNA: TGTGCCAGCTGGCGGGGCGGGGAGCTGTTTTTT.

This clonotype has a count of ten or more. The chain joins TRBV6-2 or TRBV6-3 to TRBJ1-5, with D possibly matching TRBD1 (5 bases). The CDR3 runs 14 residues. The germline V gene has CDR1 MNHEY and CDR2 SVGEGT. The V gene lost 6 bases and the J gene lost 0 bases, with 9 bases spanning the gap. The CDR3 protein is CASSLGVSNQPQHF. DNA of the CDR3: TGTGCCAGCAGCCTAGGGGTTAGCAATCAGCCCCAGCATTTT.

This clonotype showed up just a few times. One base away lies a much larger clone, so this may be a sequencing read error. The V call is TRBV10-3, the J call TRBJ1-1, with 7 bases identical to TRBD1. Germline loops: CDR1 ENHRY, CDR2 SYGVKD. The CDR3 spans 16 residues. CDR3 nucleotide sequence: TGTGTCATCAGTGAGTCAAAAGGGGACAGGAACACTGAAGCTTTCTTT. Translation gives CVISESKGDRNTEAFF.

The chain combines TRBV29-1 with TRBJ2-3; 9 positions match TRBD2. The CDR3 totals 14 residues. Trimming took 8 bases from V and 4 from J; bases not matched to a gene: 10. The germline V gene has CDR1 SQVTM and CDR2 ANQGSEA. CDR3 sequence reads: CSISTRGGADTQYF. The CDR3, as DNA: TGCAGCATTAGTACGCGGGGGGGGGCAGATACGCAGTATTTT.

V usage is TRBV11-2 and J usage is TRBJ2-1, with D possibly TRBD2 on 5 matching bases. This CDR3 is 16 amino acids long. Germline CDR1 and CDR2: SGHAT and FQNNGV. CDR3 sequence reads: CVITLSAVLSYNEQFF. The CDR3 coding sequence is TGTGTCATCACCCTATCAGCGGTCCTATCCTACAATGAGCAGTTCTTC.

This clonotype came up once. Because it lacks the conserved phenylalanine or tryptophan at the end, this CDR3 is likely a read error. The chain couples TRBV11-1 to TRBJ2-7; tentatively, D is TRBD1 (5 bases). Germline loops: CDR1 SGHAT, CDR2 FQDESV (reference sequence). The CDR3 has 13 amino acids. V was cut by 4 bases and J by 3 bases, with 10 bases left in between. CDR3 sequence: CASSSQGYYEQYL. Here the CDR3 DNA reads TGTGCCAGCAGCTCGCAGGGTTACTACGAGCAGTACCTC.

This clonotype was detected many times. The gene calls are TRBV6-5 and TRBJ2-5; 10 nucleotides align to TRBD2. V was clipped by 0 bases and J by 4 bases; unmatched bases: 2. The CDR3 runs 15 residues. CDR1 and CDR2 from the germline V gene are MNHEY and SVGAGI. CDR3 bases: TGTGCCAGCAGTTACTCACCTAGCGGGAGAGAGACCCAGTACTTC. The encoded protein is CASSYSPSGRETQYF.

Worth noting for this clonotype: Compared with germline, one end of the junction differs, possibly owing to a read error. The chain carries TRBV20-1 and TRBJ2-7, with D possibly TRBD2 on 6 matching bases. The CDR3 is 13 amino acids. The germline V gene encodes CDR1 DFQATT and CDR2 SNEGSKA (reference sequence). In DNA form, the CDR3 reads TGCAGTGCTAGCCAAGGCGGGGCCTACGAGCACTACTTC. This gives the protein CSASQGGAYEHYF.